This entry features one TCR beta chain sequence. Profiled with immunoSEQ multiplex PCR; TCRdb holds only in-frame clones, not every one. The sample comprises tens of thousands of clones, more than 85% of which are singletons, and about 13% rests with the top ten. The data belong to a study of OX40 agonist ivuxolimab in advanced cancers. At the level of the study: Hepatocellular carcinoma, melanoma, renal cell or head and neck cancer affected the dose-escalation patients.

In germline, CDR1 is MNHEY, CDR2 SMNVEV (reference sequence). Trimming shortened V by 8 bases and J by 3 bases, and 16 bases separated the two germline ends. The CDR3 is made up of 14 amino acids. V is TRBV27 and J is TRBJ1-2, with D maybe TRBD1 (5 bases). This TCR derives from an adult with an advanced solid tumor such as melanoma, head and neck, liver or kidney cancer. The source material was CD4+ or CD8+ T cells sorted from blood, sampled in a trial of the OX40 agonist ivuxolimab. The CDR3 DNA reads TGTGCCAGCGCCCCCGCCGGGGGTTACTATGGCTACACCTTC. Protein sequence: CASAPAGGYYGYTF.